The 23 T cell receptor beta chains in this list originate from one sample, sequenced in a study of OX40 agonist ivuxolimab in advanced cancers. The library came from the immunoSEQ multiplex PCR assay. Drawn from immuneACCESS, this table holds only the in-frame rearrangements with V and J called that TCRdb kept. Clones are partly lost; checked studies trace under half to an unresolved V gene and leave the rest unexplained. This sample is represented by around 25,000 clones; around three quarters of them were singletons. The ten most abundant clones make up around 15% of the sample. Sample: CD4+ or CD8+ T cells sorted from blood, taken in a trial of the OX40 agonist ivuxolimab. The receptors come from an adult with an advanced solid tumor such as melanoma, head and neck, liver or kidney cancer.

This rearrangement joins TRBV9 to TRBJ2-1; 7 bases are shared with TRBD1. Germline V gene data show CDR1 as SGDLS and CDR2 as YYNGEE. V trimming: 3 bases; J trimming: 2 bases; junction bases outside the gene matches: 5. The CDR3 contains 15 residues. CDR3 residues: CASSEGTGAYNEQFF. For the CDR3, the DNA is TGTGCCAGCAGCGAGGGAACAGGGGCCTACAATGAGCAGTTCTTC.

V and J are TRBV6-5 and TRBJ1-1, with 8 bases fitting TRBD1. The CDR3 has 14 amino acids. The ends lost 6 bases at V and 4 bases at J; junction bases unmatched: 7. The germline V gene has CDR1 MNHEY and CDR2 SVGAGI. The CDR3 DNA follows: TGTGCCAGCAGCTTGACAGGGGTGGGCACTGAAGCTTTCTTT. Residues: CASSLTGVGTEAFF.

This chain connects TRBV6-6 to TRBJ2-1; a weak D match, TRBD2 (5 bases). CDR3 size: 14 residues. The germline V and J ends were trimmed by 0 bases and 8 bases, with 11 bases remaining between them. Per germline, CDR1 MNHNY and CDR2 SVGAGI (reference sequence). CDR3 in DNA: TGTGCCAGCAGTTACTCGAGGGCTTTGGATGAGCAGTTCTTC. Amino acids: CASSYSRALDEQFF.

V usage is TRBV11-2 and J usage is TRBJ1-2; 8 nucleotides line up with TRBD1. Germline V gives CDR1 SGHAT, CDR2 FQNNGV. V was pared by 4 bases and J by 7 bases, with 11 bases of the junction left unmatched. The CDR3 extends over 15 amino acids. For the CDR3, the DNA is TGTGCCAGCAGCTCTAACCCGGACAGGGCGCCTGGCTACACCTTC. Translation gives CASSSNPDRAPGYTF.

The chain has TRBV4-3 and TRBJ2-7; TRBD2 matches at 7 bases. V was pared by 4 bases and J by 6 bases, with 6 bases of the junction left unmatched. From germline, CDR1 is LGHNA and CDR2 YSLEER. This CDR3 spans 13 amino acids. The CDR3 coding sequence is TGCGCCAGCAGCCCGACGGGGGGTGGCGAGCAGTACTTC. This gives the protein CASSPTGGGEQYF.

The rearrangement links TRBV7-9 to TRBJ1-4; D perhaps matches TRBD1 (6 bases). The CDR3 runs to 14 residues. Germline V gene lookup returns CDR1 SEHNR and CDR2 FQNEAQ (reference sequence). The ends were cut back, 5 bases at V and 5 bases at J, with 12 bases in the middle. CDR3 DNA sequence: TGTGCCAGCAGCCCGGGAAGGGGGAATGAAAAACTGTTTTTT. It yields the protein CASSPGRGNEKLFF.

The chain couples TRBV29-1 to TRBJ2-3, with D perhaps matching TRBD2 (5 bases). Germline V gene data show CDR1 as SQVTM and CDR2 as ANQGSEA. The CDR3 contains 15 residues. The V and J ends lost 0 bases and 3 bases respectively, with 13 bases between them. The DNA for the CDR3 is TGCAGCGTTGAAGAAGGAGGCGGGTATACAGATACGCAGTATTTT. Protein sequence: CSVEEGGGYTDTQYF.

J is TRBJ1-5 and V is TRBV2; 10 bases align to TRBD1. Unmatched junction bases numbered 4, after V lost 5 bases and J lost 6 bases. Germline CDR1 and CDR2: SNHLY and FYNNEI. The CDR3 covers 14 residues. The CDR3 here is CASSSGTGAQPQHF. In DNA, the CDR3 is TGTGCCAGCAGTTCCGGGACAGGGGCTCAGCCCCAGCATTTT.

By share, this clone counts as medium-sized. The rearrangement uses TRBV27 and TRBJ2-3; D gene uncertain. Deletions cut 8 bases from V and 4 bases from J, with 13 bases between. The CDR3 loop spans 13 amino acids. CDR1 is MNHEY, CDR2 SMNVEV, per germline (reference sequence). The CDR3 loop reads CASSISRPDTQYF. For the CDR3, the DNA is TGTGCCAGCTCAATTAGTCGGCCAGATACGCAGTATTTT.

V gene TRBV20-1 combines with J gene TRBJ2-3; D ambiguous. Per the germline V gene, CDR1 is DFQATT and CDR2 is SNEGSKA (reference sequence). The V end lost 6 bases, the J end lost 3 bases, and 4 bases lay between the germline ends. The CDR3 extends over 10 amino acids. The CDR3 bases are TGCAGTGCGCAAACAGATACGCAGTATTTT. This translates into CSAQTDTQYF.

The sample holds a few counts of this clone. V usage is TRBV7-9 and J usage is TRBJ1-5; maybe TRBD1 (5 bases). V was clipped by 6 bases and J by 0 bases, with 6 bases between them. Germline assignment: CDR1 SEHNR and CDR2 FQNEAQ (reference sequence). The CDR3 has 13 amino acids. The CDR3 sequence is CASRGDSNQPQHF. CDR3 bases: TGTGCCAGCAGGGGGGATAGCAATCAGCCCCAGCATTTT. The whole variable domain, filled in from reference TRBV7-9 and TRBJ1-5, reads DTGVSQNPRHKITKRGQNVTFRCDPISEHNRLYWYRQTLGQGPEFLTYFQNEAQLEKSRLLSDRFSAERPKGSFSTLEIQRTEQGDSAMYLCASRGDSNQPQHFGDGTRLSIL.

Concerning this clone itself: One end of the junction varies from germline; a read error may be responsible. The chain uses TRBV6-5 and TRBJ1-5; TRBD1 agrees at 8 bases. The CDR3 spans 15 residues. Germline-derived CDR1 and CDR2 are MNHEY and SVGAGI. The CDR3: CASSWGQVGNQPQHF. CDR3 coding DNA: TGTGCCAGCAGTTGGGGACAGGTTGGGAATCAACCCCAGCATTTT.

Points on this clone: Other DNA sequences of this sample code for an identical CDR3. This chain joins TRBV27 and TRBJ2-6, with D perhaps matching TRBD1 (6 bases). In germline, CDR1 is MNHEY, CDR2 SMNVEV (reference sequence). V was pared by 6 bases and J by 0 bases, with 15 bases between. The CDR3 length is 17 residues. The CDR3 is CASSPPGHPSGANVLTF. CDR3 nucleotide sequence: TGTGCCAGCAGCCCCCCGGGACATCCCTCTGGGGCCAACGTCCTGACTTTC.

The CDR3 nucleotides are TGCAGCGTTGTGGATACGGGGGCGGTCACCGGGGAGCTGTTTTTT. Translation gives CSVVDTGAVTGELFF. The V and J genes are TRBV29-1 and TRBJ2-2; D possibly uses TRBD1 or TRBD2 (6 bases each). Germline V gene sequence: CDR1 SQVTM, CDR2 ANQGSEA. This CDR3 has 15 amino acids. Trimming cost V 4 bases and J 4 bases, with 16 bases left between them.

This sequence joins TRBV7-9 and TRBJ2-5; 8 bases map to TRBD1. Germline trimming cut 1 base from V and 2 bases from J; bases unmatched to any gene: 15. Germline CDR1 SEHNR, CDR2 FQNEAQ (reference sequence). This CDR3 spans 19 amino acids. The CDR3, as DNA: TGTGCCAGCAGCTTAGGGCAGGGGGCCGGACTTTCACCTCAAGAGACCCAGTACTTC. Its translation is CASSLGQGAGLSPQETQYF.

The chain uses TRBV29-1 and TRBJ2-7; TRBD1 matches 7 bases. CDR3 length: 13 amino acids. In germline, CDR1 is SQVTM, CDR2 ANQGSEA. Germline trimming cut 5 bases from V and 5 bases from J; bases unmatched to any gene: 9. DNA for the CDR3: TGCAGCGTTTATGACAGGGATCTCGACGAGCAGTACTTC. It encodes CSVYDRDLDEQYF.

This clone appeared a single time. V usage is TRBV7-6 and J usage is TRBJ2-1; weak D call: TRBD2 (6 bases). There are 17 residues in the CDR3. Germline CDR1 SGHVS, CDR2 FNYEAQ. V lost 2 bases and J 3 bases, leaving 17 bases between the germline ends. The CDR3 region has the DNA TGTGCCAGCAGCTTAAGAAGGGCCGGGGGTGTCTACAATGAGCAGTTCTTC. As protein: CASSLRRAGGVYNEQFF.

The CDR3 coding sequence is TGTGCCAGCAGCCTCATTGAGGGACCCGTCTATGGCTACACCTTC. Translating it yields CASSLIEGPVYGYTF. This chain connects TRBV7-9 to TRBJ1-2, with a weak D call TRBD1 (5 bases). The CDR3 has 15 amino acids. In germline, CDR1 is SEHNR, CDR2 FQNEAQ (reference sequence). With 5 bases removed from V and 4 bases from J, the gap between germline ends came to 17 bases.

The chain links TRBV7-2 to TRBJ2-7; 7 bases align to TRBD2. The CDR3 length is 15 residues. Germline V gives CDR1 SGHTA, CDR2 FQGNSA. With 3 bases clipped from V and 3 bases from J, the junction kept 8 bases outside the gene matches. The CDR3 spells CASSFTTSAYYEQYF. The CDR3 DNA is TGTGCCAGCAGCTTTACTACTAGCGCGTACTACGAGCAGTACTTC.

This chain uses TRBV30 with TRBJ2-5, with 8 bases aligning to TRBD2. V dropped 0 bases and J dropped 5; count of bases not matched to a gene: 5. CDR3 length: 14 amino acids. Germline-derived CDR1 and CDR2 are GTSNPN and SVGIG (reference sequence). This chain's CDR3 is CAWSVGSGAETQYF. CDR3 in DNA: TGTGCCTGGAGTGTGGGTAGCGGGGCCGAGACCCAGTACTTC. The full variable domain, with the rest looked up from reference TRBV30 and TRBJ2-5, is SQTIHQWPATLVQPVGSPLSLECTVEGTSNPNLYWYRQAAGRGLQLLFYSVGIGQISSEVPQNLSASRPQDRQFILSSKKLLLSDSGFYLCAWSVGSGAETQYFGPGTRLLVL.

The chain joins TRBV7-6 to TRBJ2-7; D may correspond to TRBD1 or TRBD2 (5 bases each). The CDR3 sequence is 12 residues long. V was clipped by 3 bases and J by 2 bases, with 5 bases between them. The germline V gene has CDR1 SGHVS and CDR2 FNYEAQ. The CDR3 DNA reads as TGTGCCAGCAGCTTGGGGGCCTACGAGCAGTACTTC. Its protein is CASSLGAYEQYF.

The rearrangement joins TRBV9 to TRBJ2-2; D is perhaps TRBD1 or TRBD2 (5 bases each). The CDR3 runs to 15 residues. The germline CDR1 and CDR2 sequences are SGDLS and YYNGEE. Trimming pared 2 bases from V and 0 bases from J, leaving 8 bases between. The CDR3 DNA reads as TGTGCCAGCAGCGTCGGGACGGCGAACACCGGGGAGCTGTTTTTT. This gives the protein CASSVGTANTGELFF.

CDR3: CASSLGETGRYSNQPQHF. The CDR3 DNA follows: TGTGCCAGCAGCTTAGGGGAGACAGGGAGATATAGCAATCAGCCCCAGCATTTT. This rearrangement joins TRBV7-2 to TRBJ1-5, with 7 nucleotides matching TRBD1. CDR3 size: 18 residues. The junction had 9 bases not matched to a gene; V was cut back by 1 base and J by 0 bases. Germline lookup yields CDR1 SGHTA and CDR2 FQGNSA.